These T cell receptor beta chains were read from a single sample in a study of Ad26.COV2.S vaccination and SARS-CoV-2 variants. The table came from immunoSEQ multiplex PCR; TCRdb's copy has only in-frame clones and leaves some out. The table lists 330,000 or so clones, roughly 90% of them singletons. The sample was peripheral blood, taken in a trial of Ad26.COV2.S vaccine versus placebo. The source is a person between 18 and 65 years old who received the Ad26.COV2.S COVID-19 vaccine or a placebo. Both conserved end residues are part of each CDR3. A D gene is named only where the DNA matches it firmly. Clone size is stated in some rows and not others, as once, few, many or a class when expanded.

j_call: TRBJ2-3; clone_size: -; v_call: TRBV4-1; cdr3_length: 17; d_call: -; cdr3_aa: CASRNPGVRGGTDTQYF; cdr3_nt: TGCGCCAGCAGAAACCCGGGGGTTCGAGGGGGAACAGATACGCAGTATTTT
j_call: TRBJ1-4; clone_size: -; v_call: TRBV14; cdr3_length: 19; d_call: TRBD1; cdr3_aa: CASSQDGRAGGAANEKLFF; cdr3_nt: TGTGCCAGCAGCCAAGATGGCAGGGCAGGGGGCGCGGCTAATGAAAAACTGTTTTTT
j_call: TRBJ2-5; clone_size: -; v_call: TRBV12-3/TRBV12-4; cdr3_length: 13; d_call: -; cdr3_aa: CASSWATPGTQYF; cdr3_nt: TGTGCCAGCAGTTGGGCTACCCCGGGGACCCAGTACTTC
j_call: TRBJ1-2; clone_size: once; v_call: TRBV7-2; cdr3_length: 17; d_call: TRBD1; cdr3_aa: CASSLGGFGDREFLYTF; cdr3_nt: TGTGCCAGCAGCTTAGGGGGGTTCGGGGACAGGGAGTTCCTCTACACCTTC
j_call: TRBJ1-5; clone_size: -; v_call: TRBV24-1; cdr3_length: 16; d_call: TRBD1; cdr3_aa: CATSDFGRGSNQPQHF; cdr3_nt: TGTGCCACCAGTGACTTTGGCAGGGGGAGCAATCAGCCCCAGCATTTT
j_call: TRBJ1-2; clone_size: -; v_call: TRBV29-1; cdr3_length: 11; d_call: -; cdr3_aa: CSVDEIYGYTF; cdr3_nt: TGCAGCGTTGACGAAATCTATGGCTACACCTTC
j_call: TRBJ2-1; clone_size: once; v_call: TRBV5-6; cdr3_length: 16; d_call: -; cdr3_aa: CASSPRAGGSYNEQFF; cdr3_nt: TGTGCCAGCAGCCCTAGGGCAGGAGGATCCTACAATGAGCAGTTCTTC
j_call: TRBJ2-7; clone_size: -; v_call: TRBV6-4; cdr3_length: 12; d_call: TRBD2; cdr3_aa: CARPGTNYEQYF; cdr3_nt: TGTGCCAGGCCTGGGACTAACTACGAGCAGTACTTC
j_call: TRBJ1-3; clone_size: -; v_call: TRBV7-2; cdr3_length: 15; d_call: -; cdr3_aa: CASRPADSSGNTIYF; cdr3_nt: TGTGCCAGCAGGCCGGCAGACAGCTCTGGAAACACCATATATTTT
j_call: TRBJ2-7; clone_size: -; v_call: TRBV11-2; cdr3_length: 13; d_call: -; cdr3_aa: CASSSSWGYEQYF; cdr3_nt: TGTGCCAGCAGCTCTAGCTGGGGATACGAGCAGTACTTC